The sequence of this T cell receptor beta chain was determined in a study of blood T cell repertoires in COVID-19 (dated by TCRdb to 2020 to 2022). In terms of the full investigation: The collaborator samples originated in the United States, Italy and Spain and spanned the acute and convalescent phases of COVID-19. A de-identified subject ID, COVID-19 status, age in years and sex were almost always included in the sample metadata. The repertoires were released in a freely available public database intended as a resource for research on the immune response to SARS-CoV-2. The material from the prospective study consisted of cDNA or gDNA derived from T cells, B-cell-depleted T cells, or PBMCs. Deeply sampled blood TCRbeta repertoires from subjects exposed to, actively infected with, or recovered from COVID-19 were included in the dataset. Where available, HLA class I and class II types were obtained from metadata supplied by the sample provider rather than from assay-based typing. Samples were obtained from the ongoing ImmuneRACE study (first 160 participants) and from about 1,300 subjects provided by 6 global collaborators. Summary of the overall study and its limitations: How much clinical and demographic metadata was included differed by source and by participant, and the metadata was provided uncurated.

The CDR3 measures 14 amino acids from cysteine to phenylalanine. Of all the DNA, just the CDR3 is kept, 42 bases in frame from base 1. V trim: 3 bases; J trim: 4 bases; unmatched bases: 3. CDR1 SGHVS and CDR2 FNYEAQ are derived from the germline V gene. Comments on this clone: Its antigen has not been determined. No much larger clone exists at a distance of one base, and base qualities are not known.

Whole blood was collected in K2EDTA tubes by collaborating institutions according to the institutions' own protocols. For TCRbeta analysis, collaborator samples were shipped as frozen whole blood, as isolated PBMCs, or as DNA extracted from either sample type. The immunoSEQ Assay, a bias-controlled multiplex PCR, was used to amplify TCRbeta CDR3 regions from genomic DNA. Per the source publication's procedure: The number of nucleated cells in each sample was estimated by amplification of reference gene primers within the assay. To quantify the absolute abundance of each unique TCRbeta CDR3 rearrangement, sequence reads were collapsed and filtered. For each sample, productive Simpson clonality was calculated as the square root of Simpson's diversity index over productive rearrangements. TCRdb mirrors the immuneACCESS table, restricted to in-frame sequences. Some clones are absent from its copies; in checked studies, under half trace to an unresolved V gene, and the reason for the others is unknown. V, J and clone size are taken as reported in that table, and D and trimming were inferred from the DNA itself. The sample yields roughly 64,000 clones; just over 85% were counted once. Jointly, the top ten make up 3.2% of the sample.

The clonotype was recovered from a man over 45 with active COVID-19. The sequenced material came from peripheral blood. This receptor chain uses TRBV7-6 and TRBJ2-1; the central 7 bases match TRBD2. The DNA sequence is TGTGCCAGCAGCTTTAGGGGAGGGTACAATGAGCAGTTCTTC. Its protein is CASSFRGGYNEQFF.